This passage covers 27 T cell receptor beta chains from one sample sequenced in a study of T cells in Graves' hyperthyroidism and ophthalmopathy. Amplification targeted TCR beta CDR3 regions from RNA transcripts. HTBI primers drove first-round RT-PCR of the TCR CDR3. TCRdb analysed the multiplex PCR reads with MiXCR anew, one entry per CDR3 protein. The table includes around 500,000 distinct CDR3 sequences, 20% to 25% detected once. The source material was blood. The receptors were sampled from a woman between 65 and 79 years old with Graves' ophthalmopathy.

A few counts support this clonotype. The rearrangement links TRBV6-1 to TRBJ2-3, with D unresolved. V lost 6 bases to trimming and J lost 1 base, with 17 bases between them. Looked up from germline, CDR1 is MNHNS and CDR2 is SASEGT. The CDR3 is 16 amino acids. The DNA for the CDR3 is TGTGCCAGCAGCAGACCGAGACGGATGGGCACAGATACGCAGTATTTT. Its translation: CASSRPRRMGTDTQYF.

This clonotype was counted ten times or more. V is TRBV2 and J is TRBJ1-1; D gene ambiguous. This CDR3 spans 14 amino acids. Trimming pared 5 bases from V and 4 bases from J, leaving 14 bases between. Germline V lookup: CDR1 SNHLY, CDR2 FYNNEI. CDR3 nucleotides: TGTGCCAGCAGTTTGGAAGGTGGCGCCACTGAAGCTTTCTTT. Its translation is CASSLEGGATEAFF.

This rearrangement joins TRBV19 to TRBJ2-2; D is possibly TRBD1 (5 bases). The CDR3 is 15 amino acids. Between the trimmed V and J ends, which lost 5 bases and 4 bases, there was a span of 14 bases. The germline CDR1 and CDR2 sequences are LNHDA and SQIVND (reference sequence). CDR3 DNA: TGTGCCAGTAGTCACCGGACACGACGCACCGGGGAGCTGTTTTTT. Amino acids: CASSHRTRRTGELFF. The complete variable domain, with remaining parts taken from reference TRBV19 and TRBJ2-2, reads DGGITQSPKYLFRKEGQNVTLSCEQNLNHDAMYWYRQDPGQGLRLIYYSQIVNDFQKGDIAEGYSVSREKKESFPLTVTSAQKNPTAFYLCASSHRTRRTGELFFGEGSRLTVL.

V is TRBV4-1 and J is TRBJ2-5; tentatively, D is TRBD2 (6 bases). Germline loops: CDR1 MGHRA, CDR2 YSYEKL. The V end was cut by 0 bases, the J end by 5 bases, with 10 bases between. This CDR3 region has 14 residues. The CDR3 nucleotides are TGCGCCAGCAGCCAAGATTTTGGGGGGGAGACCCAGTACTTC. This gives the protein CASSQDFGGETQYF.

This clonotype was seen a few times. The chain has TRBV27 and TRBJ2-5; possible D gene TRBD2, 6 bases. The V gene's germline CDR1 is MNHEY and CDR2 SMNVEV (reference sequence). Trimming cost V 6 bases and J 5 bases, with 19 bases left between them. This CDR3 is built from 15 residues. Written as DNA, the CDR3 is TGTGCCAGCAGGCCCATGGGCGGGGTTCTCGAGACCCAGTACTTC. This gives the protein CASRPMGGVLETQYF.

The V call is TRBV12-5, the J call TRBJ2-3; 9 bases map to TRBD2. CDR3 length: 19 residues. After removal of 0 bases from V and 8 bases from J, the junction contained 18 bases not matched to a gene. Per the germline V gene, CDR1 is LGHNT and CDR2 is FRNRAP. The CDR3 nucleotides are TGTGCTAGTGGTTTGGTACTAGGGCGGGAGGGCCCTCCCCATGGTACGCAGTATTTT. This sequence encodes CASGLVLGREGPPHGTQYF.

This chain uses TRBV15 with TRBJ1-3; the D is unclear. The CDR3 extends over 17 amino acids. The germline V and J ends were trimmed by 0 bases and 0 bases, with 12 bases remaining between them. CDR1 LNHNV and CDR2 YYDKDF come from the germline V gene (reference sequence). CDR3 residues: CATSRDPIGNSGNTIYF. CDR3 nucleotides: TGTGCCACCAGCAGAGATCCAATCGGAAACTCTGGAAACACCATATATTTT.

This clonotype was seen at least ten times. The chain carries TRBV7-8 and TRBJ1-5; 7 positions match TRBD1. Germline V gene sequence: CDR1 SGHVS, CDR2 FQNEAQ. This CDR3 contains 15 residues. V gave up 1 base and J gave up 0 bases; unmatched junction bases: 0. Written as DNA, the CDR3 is TGTGCCAGCAGCTTAGACAGGGGTAGCAATCAGCCCCAGCATTTT. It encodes CASSLDRGSNQPQHF. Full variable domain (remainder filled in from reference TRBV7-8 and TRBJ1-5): GAGVSQSPRYKVAKRGQDVALRCDPISGHVSLFWYQQALGQGPEFLTYFQNEAQLDKSGLPSDRFFAERPEGSVSTLKIQRTQQEDSAVYLCASSLDRGSNQPQHFGDGTRLSIL.

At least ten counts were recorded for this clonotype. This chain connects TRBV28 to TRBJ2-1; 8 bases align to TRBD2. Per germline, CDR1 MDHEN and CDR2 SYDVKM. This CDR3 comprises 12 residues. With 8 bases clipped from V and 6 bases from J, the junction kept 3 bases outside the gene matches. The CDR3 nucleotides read TGTGCCAGCGGGACTAGTACCAATGAGCAGTTCTTC. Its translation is CASGTSTNEQFF.

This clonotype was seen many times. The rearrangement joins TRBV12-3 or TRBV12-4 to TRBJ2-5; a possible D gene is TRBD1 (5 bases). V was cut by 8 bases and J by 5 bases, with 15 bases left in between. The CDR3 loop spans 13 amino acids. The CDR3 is CASAWGGGETQYF. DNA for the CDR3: TGTGCCAGCGCTTGGGGCGGTGGGGAGACCCAGTACTTC.

CDR3 in amino acids: CASSIVQRASSYNEQFF. DNA for the CDR3: TGTGCCAGTAGTATAGTCCAGCGGGCTAGCTCCTACAATGAGCAGTTCTTC. This chain connects TRBV19 to TRBJ2-1; TRBD2 might be the D (6 bases). The V and J ends lost 1 base and 0 bases respectively, with 13 bases between them. Germline CDR1 reads LNHDA; CDR2 reads SQIVND (reference sequence). The CDR3 is 17 residues long.

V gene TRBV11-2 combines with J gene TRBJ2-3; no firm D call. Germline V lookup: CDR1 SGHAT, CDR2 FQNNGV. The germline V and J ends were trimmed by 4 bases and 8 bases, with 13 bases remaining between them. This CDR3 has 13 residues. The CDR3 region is CASSSPRWGTQYF. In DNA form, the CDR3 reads TGTGCCAGCAGCTCGCCTAGATGGGGTACGCAGTATTTT.

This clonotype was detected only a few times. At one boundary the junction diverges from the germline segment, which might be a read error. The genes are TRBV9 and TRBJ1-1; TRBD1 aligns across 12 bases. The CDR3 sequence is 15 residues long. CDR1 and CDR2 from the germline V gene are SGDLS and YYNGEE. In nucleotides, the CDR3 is TGCGCCAGCAGCCGGGACAGGGGGCGAGGTACTGAAGCTTTCTTT. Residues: CASSRDRGRGTEAFF.

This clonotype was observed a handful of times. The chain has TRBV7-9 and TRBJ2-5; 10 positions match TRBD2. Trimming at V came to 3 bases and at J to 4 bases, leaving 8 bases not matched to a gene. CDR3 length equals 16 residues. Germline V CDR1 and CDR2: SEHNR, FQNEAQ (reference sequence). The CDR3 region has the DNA TGTGCCAGCAGCTTGGAGACCAGACTAGCGGGAGAGACCCAGTACTTC. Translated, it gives CASSLETRLAGETQYF.

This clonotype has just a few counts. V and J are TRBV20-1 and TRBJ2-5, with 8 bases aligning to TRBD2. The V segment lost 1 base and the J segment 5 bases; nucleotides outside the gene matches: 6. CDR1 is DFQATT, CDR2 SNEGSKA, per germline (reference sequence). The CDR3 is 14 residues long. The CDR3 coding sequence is TGCAGTGCTAGAGGGCGGGAGGAATTGGAGACCCAGTACTTC. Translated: CSARGREELETQYF.

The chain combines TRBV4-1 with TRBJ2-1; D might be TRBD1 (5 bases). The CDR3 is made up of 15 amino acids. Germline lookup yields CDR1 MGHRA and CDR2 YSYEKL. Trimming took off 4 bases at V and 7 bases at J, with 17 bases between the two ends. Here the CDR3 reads CASSPTERNLNEQFF. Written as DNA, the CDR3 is TGCGCCAGCAGCCCGACAGAAAGAAACCTAAATGAGCAGTTCTTC.

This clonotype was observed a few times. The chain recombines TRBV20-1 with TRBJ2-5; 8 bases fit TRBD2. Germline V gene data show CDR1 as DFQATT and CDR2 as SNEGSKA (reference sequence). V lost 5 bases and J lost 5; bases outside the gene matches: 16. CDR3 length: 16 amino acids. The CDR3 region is CSAGERAGADWETQYF. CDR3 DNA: TGCAGTGCTGGCGAACGAGCGGGAGCGGATTGGGAGACCCAGTACTTC.

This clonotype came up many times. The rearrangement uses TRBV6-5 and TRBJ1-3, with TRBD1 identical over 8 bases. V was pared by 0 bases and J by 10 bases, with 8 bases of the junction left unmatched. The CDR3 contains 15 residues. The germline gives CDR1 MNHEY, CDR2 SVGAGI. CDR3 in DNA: TGTGCCAGCAGTTACTCGTCAGGGGGCGAATATACCATATATTTT. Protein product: CASSYSSGGEYTIYF.

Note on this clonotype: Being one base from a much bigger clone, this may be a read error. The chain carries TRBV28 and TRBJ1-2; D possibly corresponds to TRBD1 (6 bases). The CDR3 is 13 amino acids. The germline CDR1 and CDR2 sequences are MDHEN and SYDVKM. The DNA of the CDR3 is TGTACCAGCAGTATAACGTACAGGGATGGCTACACCTTC. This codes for CTSSITYRDGYTF.

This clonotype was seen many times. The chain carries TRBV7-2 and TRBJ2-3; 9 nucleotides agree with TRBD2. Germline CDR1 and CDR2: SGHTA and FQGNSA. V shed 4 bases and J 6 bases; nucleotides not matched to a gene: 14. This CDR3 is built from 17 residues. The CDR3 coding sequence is TGTGCCAGCAGCTCCCTTTGGCTAGCGGGAAGGTACGATACGCAGTATTTT. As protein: CASSSLWLAGRYDTQYF.

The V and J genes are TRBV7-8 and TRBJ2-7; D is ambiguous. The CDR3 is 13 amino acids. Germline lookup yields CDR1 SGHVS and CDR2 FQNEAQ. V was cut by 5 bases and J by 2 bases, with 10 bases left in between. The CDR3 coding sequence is TGTGCCAGCAGCCCGACGGTTCCCTACGAGCAGTACTTC. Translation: CASSPTVPYEQYF. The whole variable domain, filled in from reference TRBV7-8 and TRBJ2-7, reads GAGVSQSPRYKVAKRGQDVALRCDPISGHVSLFWYQQALGQGPEFLTYFQNEAQLDKSGLPSDRFFAERPEGSVSTLKIQRTQQEDSAVYLCASSPTVPYEQYFGPGTRLTVT.

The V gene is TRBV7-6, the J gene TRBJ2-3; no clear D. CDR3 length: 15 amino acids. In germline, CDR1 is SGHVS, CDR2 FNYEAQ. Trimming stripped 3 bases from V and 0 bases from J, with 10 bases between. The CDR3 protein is CASSFLPLSTDTQYF. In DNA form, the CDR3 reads TGTGCCAGCAGCTTCCTCCCCCTAAGCACAGATACGCAGTATTTT.

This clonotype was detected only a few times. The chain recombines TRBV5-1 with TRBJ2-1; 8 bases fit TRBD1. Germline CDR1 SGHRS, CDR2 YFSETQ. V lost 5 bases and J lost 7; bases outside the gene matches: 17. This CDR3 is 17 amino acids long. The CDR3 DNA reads TGCGCCAGCAGGGCCACAGGGGGTACCGTCGGGGGTAATGAGCAGTTCTTC. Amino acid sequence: CASRATGGTVGGNEQFF. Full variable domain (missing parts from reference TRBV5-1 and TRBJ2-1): KAGVTQTPRYLIKTRGQQVTLSCSPISGHRSVSWYQQTPGQGLQFLFEYFSETQRNKGNFPGRFSGRQFSNSRSEMNVSTLELGDSALYLCASRATGGTVGGNEQFFGPGTRLTVL.

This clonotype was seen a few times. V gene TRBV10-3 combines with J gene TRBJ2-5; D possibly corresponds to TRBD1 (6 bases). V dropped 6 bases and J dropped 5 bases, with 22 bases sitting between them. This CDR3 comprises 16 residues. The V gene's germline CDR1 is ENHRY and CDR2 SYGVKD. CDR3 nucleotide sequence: TGTGCCATCAGGGGGGCCAGCGGTAACCCCGAGGAGACCCAGTACTTC. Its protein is CAIRGASGNPEETQYF.

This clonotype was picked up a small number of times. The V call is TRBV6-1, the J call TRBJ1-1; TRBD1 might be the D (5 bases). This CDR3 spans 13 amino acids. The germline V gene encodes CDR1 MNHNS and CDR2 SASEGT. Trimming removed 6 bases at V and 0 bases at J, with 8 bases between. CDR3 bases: TGTGCCAGCAGGACAGCATTGAACACTGAAGCTTTCTTT. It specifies CASRTALNTEAFF.

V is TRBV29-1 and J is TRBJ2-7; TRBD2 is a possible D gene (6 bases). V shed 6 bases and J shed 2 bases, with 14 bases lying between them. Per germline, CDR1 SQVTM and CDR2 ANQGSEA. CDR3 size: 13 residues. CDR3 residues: CSVPGRGTYEQYF. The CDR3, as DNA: TGCAGCGTCCCCGGACGGGGGACCTACGAGCAGTACTTC.

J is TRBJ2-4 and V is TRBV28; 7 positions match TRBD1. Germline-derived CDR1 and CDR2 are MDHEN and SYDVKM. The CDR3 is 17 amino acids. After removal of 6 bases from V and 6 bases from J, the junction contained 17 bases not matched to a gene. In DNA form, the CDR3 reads TGTGCCAGCAGCCCACCCCCGACAGGGCTGTTGGGAAACATTCAGTACTTC. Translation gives CASSPPPTGLLGNIQYF.